This T cell receptor beta chain was sequenced in a study of blood T cell repertoires in COVID-19. About the study: In each case, the material was cDNA or gDNA derived from T cells, B-cell-depleted T cells, or PBMCs.

Only one count was recorded for this clone. Germline CDR1 reads MGHRA; CDR2 reads YSYEKL. The CDR3 totals 16 residues. V was clipped by 0 bases and J by 1 base, with 10 bases between them. Method: immunoSEQ multiplex PCR; TCRdb's copy keeps in-frame clones and lacks some. The sample has over 110,000 clones, more than 75% seen once. This receptor was obtained from a man at least 80 years old with acute or convalescent COVID-19. Material for sequencing was peripheral blood. The V and J genes are TRBV4-1 and TRBJ2-1, with a tentative D call TRBD1 (5 bases). CDR3 protein: CASSQDPGQSYNEQFF. The DNA for the CDR3 is TGCGCCAGCAGCCAAGACCCAGGGCAGTCCTACAATGAGCAGTTCTTC.